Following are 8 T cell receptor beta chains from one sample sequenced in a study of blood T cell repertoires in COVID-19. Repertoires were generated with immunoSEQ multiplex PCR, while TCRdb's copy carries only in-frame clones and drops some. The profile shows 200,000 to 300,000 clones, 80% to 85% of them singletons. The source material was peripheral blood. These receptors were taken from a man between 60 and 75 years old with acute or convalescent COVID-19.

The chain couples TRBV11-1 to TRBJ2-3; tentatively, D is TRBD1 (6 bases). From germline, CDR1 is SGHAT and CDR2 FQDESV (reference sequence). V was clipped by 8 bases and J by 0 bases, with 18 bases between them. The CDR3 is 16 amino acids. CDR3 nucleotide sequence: TGTGCCAGCCTTCCCAGGGGTGAGGGTAGCACAGATACGCAGTATTTT. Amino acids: CASLPRGEGSTDTQYF.

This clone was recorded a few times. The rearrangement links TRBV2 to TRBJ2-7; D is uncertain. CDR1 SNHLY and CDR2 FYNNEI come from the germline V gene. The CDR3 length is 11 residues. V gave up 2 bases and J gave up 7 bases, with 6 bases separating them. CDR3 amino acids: CASSESVEQYF. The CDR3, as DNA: TGTGCCAGCAGTGAATCAGTGGAGCAGTACTTC.

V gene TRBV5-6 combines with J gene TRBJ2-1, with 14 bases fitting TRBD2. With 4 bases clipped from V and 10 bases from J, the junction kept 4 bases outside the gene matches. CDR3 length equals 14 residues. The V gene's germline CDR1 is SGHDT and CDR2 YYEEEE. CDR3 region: CASSRGLAGEEQFF. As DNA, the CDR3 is TGTGCCAGCAGCCGGGGACTAGCGGGGGAAGAGCAGTTCTTC.

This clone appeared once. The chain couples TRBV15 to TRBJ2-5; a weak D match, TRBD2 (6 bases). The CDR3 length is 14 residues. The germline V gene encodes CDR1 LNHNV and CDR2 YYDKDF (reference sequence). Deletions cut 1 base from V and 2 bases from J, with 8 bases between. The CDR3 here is CATSRGGEQETQYF. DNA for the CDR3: TGTGCCACCAGCAGAGGGGGGGAACAAGAGACCCAGTACTTC.

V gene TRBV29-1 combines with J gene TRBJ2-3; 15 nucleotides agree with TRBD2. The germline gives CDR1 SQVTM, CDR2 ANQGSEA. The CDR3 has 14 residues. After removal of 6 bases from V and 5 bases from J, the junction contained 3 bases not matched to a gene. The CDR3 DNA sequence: TGCAGCGTCCCGGGACTAGCGGGAGGAGATACGCAGTATTTT. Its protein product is CSVPGLAGGDTQYF.

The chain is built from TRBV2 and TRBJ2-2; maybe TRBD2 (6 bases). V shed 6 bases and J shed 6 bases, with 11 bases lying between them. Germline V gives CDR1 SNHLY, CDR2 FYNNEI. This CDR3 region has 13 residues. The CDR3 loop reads CASRQGGAGELFF. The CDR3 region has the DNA TGTGCCAGCAGGCAGGGAGGAGCCGGGGAGCTGTTTTTT.

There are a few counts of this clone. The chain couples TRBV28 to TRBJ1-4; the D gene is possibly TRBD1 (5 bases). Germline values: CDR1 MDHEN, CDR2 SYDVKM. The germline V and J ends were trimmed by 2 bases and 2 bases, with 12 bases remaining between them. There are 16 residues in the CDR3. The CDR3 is CASSLIGVGTNEKLFF. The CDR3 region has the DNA TGTGCCAGCAGTTTAATAGGGGTTGGTACTAATGAAAAACTGTTTTTT.

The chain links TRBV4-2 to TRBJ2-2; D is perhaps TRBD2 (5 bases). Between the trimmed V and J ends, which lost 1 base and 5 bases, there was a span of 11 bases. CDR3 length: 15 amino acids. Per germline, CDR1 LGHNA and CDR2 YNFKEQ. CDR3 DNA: TGTGCCAGCAGCCAAGTTCATCCGGGGACCGGGGAGCTGTTTTTT. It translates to CASSQVHPGTGELFF.